One TCR beta chain is described in this entry. The target antigen is unknown. The source of the sample is a study of OX40 agonist ivuxolimab in advanced cancers. The wider study: With a range of roughly 20 to 79, age averaged 60 years, and around 80% were male.

Using immunoSEQ multiplex PCR, the repertoire was profiled, and TCRdb retains in-frame clones only, with some absent. The sample lists tens of thousands of clones, roughly nine tenths occurring once. General study points: Both CD4+ and CD8+ T cell populations in blood had undergone clonal expansion by week 6 at 0.1 to 3.0 mg/kg.

Germline V gene lookup returns CDR1 MGHRA and CDR2 YSYEKL. The V end was cut by 3 bases, the J end by 8 bases, with 19 bases between. The CDR3 spans 16 residues. The sequenced sample was CD4+ or CD8+ T cells sorted from blood, obtained in a trial of the OX40 agonist ivuxolimab. The clonotype comes from an adult with an advanced solid tumor such as melanoma, head and neck, liver or kidney cancer. The genes are TRBV4-1 and TRBJ2-2; D is unresolved. CDR3 bases: TGCGCCAGCAGCCACGCCACTCGTGGGTATGGAGGGGAGCTGTTTTTT. Encoded protein: CASSHATRGYGGELFF.